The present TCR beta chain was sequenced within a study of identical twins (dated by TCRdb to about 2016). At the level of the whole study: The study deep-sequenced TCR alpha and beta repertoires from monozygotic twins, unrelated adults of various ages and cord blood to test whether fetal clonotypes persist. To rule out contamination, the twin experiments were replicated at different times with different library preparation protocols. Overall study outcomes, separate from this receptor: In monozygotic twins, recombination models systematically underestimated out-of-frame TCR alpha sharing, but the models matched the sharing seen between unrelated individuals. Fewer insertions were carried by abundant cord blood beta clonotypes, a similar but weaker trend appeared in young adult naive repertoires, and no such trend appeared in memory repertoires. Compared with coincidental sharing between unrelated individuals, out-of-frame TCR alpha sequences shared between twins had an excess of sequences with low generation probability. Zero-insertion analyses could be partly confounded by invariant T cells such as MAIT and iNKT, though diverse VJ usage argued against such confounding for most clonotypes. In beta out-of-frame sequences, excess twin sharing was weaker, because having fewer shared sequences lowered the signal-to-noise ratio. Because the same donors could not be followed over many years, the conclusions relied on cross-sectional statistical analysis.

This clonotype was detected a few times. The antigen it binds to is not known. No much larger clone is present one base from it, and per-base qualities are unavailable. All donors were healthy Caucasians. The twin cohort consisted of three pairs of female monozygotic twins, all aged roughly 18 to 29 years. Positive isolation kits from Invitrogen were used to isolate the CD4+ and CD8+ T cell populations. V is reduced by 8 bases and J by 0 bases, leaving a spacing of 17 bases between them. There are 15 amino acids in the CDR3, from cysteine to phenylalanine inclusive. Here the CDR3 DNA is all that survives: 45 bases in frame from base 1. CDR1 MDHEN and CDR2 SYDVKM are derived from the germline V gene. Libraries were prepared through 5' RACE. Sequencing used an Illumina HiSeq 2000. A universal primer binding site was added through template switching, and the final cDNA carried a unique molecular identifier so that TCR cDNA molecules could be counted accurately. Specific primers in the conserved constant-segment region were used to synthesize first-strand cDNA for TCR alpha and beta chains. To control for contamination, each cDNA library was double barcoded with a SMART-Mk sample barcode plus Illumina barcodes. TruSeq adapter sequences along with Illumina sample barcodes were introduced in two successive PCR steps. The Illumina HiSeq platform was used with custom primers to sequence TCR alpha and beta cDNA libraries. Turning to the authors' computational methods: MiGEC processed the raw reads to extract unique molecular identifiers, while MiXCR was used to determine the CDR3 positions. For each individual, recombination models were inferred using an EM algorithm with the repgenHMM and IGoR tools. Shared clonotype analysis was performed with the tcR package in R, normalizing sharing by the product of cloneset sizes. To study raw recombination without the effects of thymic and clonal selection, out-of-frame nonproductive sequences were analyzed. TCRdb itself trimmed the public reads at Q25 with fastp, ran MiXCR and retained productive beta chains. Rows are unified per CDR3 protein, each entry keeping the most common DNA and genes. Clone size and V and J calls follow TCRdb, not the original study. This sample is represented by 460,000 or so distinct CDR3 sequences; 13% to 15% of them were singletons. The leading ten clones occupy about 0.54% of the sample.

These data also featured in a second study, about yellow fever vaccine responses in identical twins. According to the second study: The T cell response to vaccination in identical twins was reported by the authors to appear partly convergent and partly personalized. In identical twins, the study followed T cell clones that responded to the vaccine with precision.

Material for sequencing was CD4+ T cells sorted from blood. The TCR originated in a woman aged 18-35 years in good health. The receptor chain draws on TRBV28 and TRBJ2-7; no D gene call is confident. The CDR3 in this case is CASCLRDRHSYEQYF. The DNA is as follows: TGTGCCAGCTGCCTCCGTGACCGACACTCCTACGAGCAGTACTTC.